The rows below give T cell receptor beta chains drawn from one sample of a study of cytotoxic CD8 clonotypes in ibrutinib-treated CLL. Assay used: immunoSEQ multiplex PCR; TCRdb lists only in-frame clones, some missing. The sample lists tens of thousands of clones; less than 60% were seen once. The specimen was PBMCs, collected after 12 months of ibrutinib treatment. The receptors were gathered from a human donor with chronic lymphocytic leukemia. CDR3s include the opening cysteine and the closing phenylalanine or tryptophan. Each record gives: J gene, D gene, V gene, clone size, CDR3 protein, CDR3 DNA. D genes are given only for firm matches. Some rows have no size entry. The others give once, few or many, or a class for an expanded clone.

TRBJ1-1 | . | TRBV29-1 | . | CSVDIQRNAFF | TGCAGCGTTGACATCCAGAGGAACGCTTTCTTT
TRBJ2-1 | TRBD1 | TRBV5-1 | . | CASRTWDSNYNEQFF | TGCGCCAGCCGCACTTGGGACAGCAATTACAATGAGCAGTTCTTC
TRBJ2-1 | TRBD2 | TRBV15 | . | CASEGLAGNEQFF | TGTGCCAGCGAGGGACTAGCGGGTAATGAGCAGTTCTTC
TRBJ2-7 | TRBD2 | TRBV6-1 | few | CASSEGAGDSYYEQYF | TGTGCCAGCAGTGAAGGAGCGGGAGACAGTTACTACGAGCAGTACTTC
TRBJ2-1 | . | TRBV19 | . | CASSRFAPDWDNEQFF | TGTGCCAGTAGTAGGTTTGCGCCCGACTGGGACAATGAGCAGTTCTTC
TRBJ1-4 | TRBD1 | TRBV15 | . | CATSKIGQGNEKLFF | TGTGCCACCAGCAAAATAGGACAGGGGAATGAAAAACTGTTTTTT
TRBJ1-6 | TRBD1 | TRBV9 | many | CASSPRQGGSPLHF | TGTGCCAGCAGTCCCCGCCAGGGGGGTTCACCCCTCCACTTT
TRBJ2-5 | . | TRBV6-1 | . | CASSEGWGIQETQYF | TGTGCCAGCAGTGAAGGCTGGGGGATACAAGAGACCCAGTACTTC
TRBJ2-3 | . | TRBV19 | once | CASTRDNTDTQYF | TGTGCCAGTACCCGGGACAACACAGATACGCAGTATTTT
TRBJ2-1 | TRBD1 | TRBV6-5 | . | CASSTTGASYNEQFF | TGTGCCAGCAGTACGACAGGGGCATCCTACAATGAGCAGTTCTTC
TRBJ2-7 | . | TRBV30 | . | CAWSQGRGLYEQYF | TGTGCCTGGAGTCAGGGTCGGGGTCTCTACGAGCAGTACTTC
TRBJ1-2 | . | TRBV18 | few | CASSPGRGGGYTF | TGTGCCAGCTCACCCGGGAGAGGTGGGGGCTACACCTTC
TRBJ1-1 | . | TRBV5-1 | few | CASSDGTRGRDTEAFF | TGCGCCAGCAGCGACGGGACTAGGGGCAGGGACACTGAAGCTTTCTTT
TRBJ1-1 | . | TRBV19 | . | CASSISGQLEAFF | TGTGCCAGTAGTATATCAGGACAGTTAGAAGCTTTCTTT
TRBJ1-2 | TRBD1 | TRBV6-1 | once | CASQYRGYGYTF | TGTGCCAGCCAGTACAGGGGCTATGGCTACACCTTC
TRBJ2-1 | . | TRBV6-1 | . | CASLGVSLDYNEQFF | TGTGCCAGTTTAGGGGTTTCCCTAGACTACAATGAGCAGTTCTTC
TRBJ2-1 | TRBD2 | TRBV7-9 | . | CASSFSGSRPNEQFF | TGTGCCAGCAGCTTTAGCGGGAGTAGGCCCAATGAGCAGTTCTTC
TRBJ2-7 | . | TRBV19 | once | CASSIHLVGYEQYF | TGTGCCAGTAGTATCCATCTAGTTGGCTACGAGCAGTACTTC
TRBJ1-5 | TRBD1 | TRBV5-1 | few | CASSRTGGRQPQHF | TGCGCCAGCAGCCGGACAGGGGGCCGGCAGCCCCAGCATTTT
TRBJ1-6 | TRBD1 | TRBV14 | few | CASSQDPQGKSPLHF | TGTGCCAGCAGCCAAGATCCACAGGGGAAGTCACCCCTCCACTTT